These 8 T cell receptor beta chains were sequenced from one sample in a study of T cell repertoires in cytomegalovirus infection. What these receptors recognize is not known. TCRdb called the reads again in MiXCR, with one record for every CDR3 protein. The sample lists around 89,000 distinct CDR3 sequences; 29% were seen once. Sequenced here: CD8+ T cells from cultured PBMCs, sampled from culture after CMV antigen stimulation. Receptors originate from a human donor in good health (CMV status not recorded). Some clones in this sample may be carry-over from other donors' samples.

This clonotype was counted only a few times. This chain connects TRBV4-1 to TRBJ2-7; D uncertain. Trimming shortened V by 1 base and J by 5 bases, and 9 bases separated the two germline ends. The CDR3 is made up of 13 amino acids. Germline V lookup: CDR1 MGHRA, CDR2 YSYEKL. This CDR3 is CASSQALGDEQYF. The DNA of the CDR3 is TGCGCCAGCAGCCAAGCTTTAGGAGACGAGCAGTACTTC.

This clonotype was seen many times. Here the CDR3 reads CASTRGEKDTDTQYF. CDR3 coding DNA: TGTGCCAGCACGCGGGGGGAGAAAGACACAGATACGCAGTATTTT. V is TRBV7-9 and J is TRBJ2-3, with 8 positions matching TRBD2. V was pared by 7 bases and J by 2 bases, with 8 bases of the junction left unmatched. This CDR3 contains 15 residues. Germline V gives CDR1 SEHNR, CDR2 FQNEAQ (reference sequence).

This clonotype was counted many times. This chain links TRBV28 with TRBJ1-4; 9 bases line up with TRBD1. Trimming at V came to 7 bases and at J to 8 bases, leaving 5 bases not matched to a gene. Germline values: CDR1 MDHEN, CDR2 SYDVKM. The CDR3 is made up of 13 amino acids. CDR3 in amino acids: CASTQTGGEKLFF. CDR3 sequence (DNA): TGTGCCAGCACCCAAACAGGGGGCGAAAAACTGTTTTTT.

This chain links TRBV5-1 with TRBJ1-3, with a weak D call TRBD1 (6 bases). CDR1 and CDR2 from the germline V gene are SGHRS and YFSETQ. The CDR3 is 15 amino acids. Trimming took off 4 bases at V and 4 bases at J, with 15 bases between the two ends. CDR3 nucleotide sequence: TGCGCCAGCAGCGAGGGGGGATTCTCCGGAAACACCATATATTTT. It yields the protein CASSEGGFSGNTIYF.

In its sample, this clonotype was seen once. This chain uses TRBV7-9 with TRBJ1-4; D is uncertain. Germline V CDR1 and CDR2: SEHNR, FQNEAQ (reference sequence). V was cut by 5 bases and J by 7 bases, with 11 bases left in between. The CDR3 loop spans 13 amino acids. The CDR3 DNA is TGTGCCAGCAGCCCGGACGTGGGTGAAAAACTGTTTTTT. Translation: CASSPDVGEKLFF.

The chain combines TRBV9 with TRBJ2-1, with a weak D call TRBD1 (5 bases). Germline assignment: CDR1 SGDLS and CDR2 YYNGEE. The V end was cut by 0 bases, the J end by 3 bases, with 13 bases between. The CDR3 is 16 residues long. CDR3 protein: CASSVGSGIYYNEQFF. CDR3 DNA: TGTGCCAGCAGCGTAGGTTCAGGGATCTACTACAATGAGCAGTTCTTC.

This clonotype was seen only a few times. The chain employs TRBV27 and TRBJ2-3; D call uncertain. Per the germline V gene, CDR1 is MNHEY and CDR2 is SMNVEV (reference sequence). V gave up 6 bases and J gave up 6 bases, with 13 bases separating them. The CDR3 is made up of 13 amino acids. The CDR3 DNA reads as TGTGCCAGCAGCCCAAAGTGGGTCGATACGCAGTATTTT. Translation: CASSPKWVDTQYF.

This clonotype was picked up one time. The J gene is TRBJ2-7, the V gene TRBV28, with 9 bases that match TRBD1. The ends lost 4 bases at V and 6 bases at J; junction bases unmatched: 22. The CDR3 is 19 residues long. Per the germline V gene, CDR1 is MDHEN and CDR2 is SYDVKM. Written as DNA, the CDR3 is TGTGCCAGCAGTTCACCGATAAACAGGGGGCAAAAGGGAGCGCTCGAGCAGTACTTC. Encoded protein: CASSSPINRGQKGALEQYF.